Following are 6 T cell receptor beta chains from one sample sequenced in a study of blood T cells in healthy people across ages. Through a sample-barcoded 5' primer and a J-beta primer mix, a second PCR was run for about 6 to 11 cycles. TCRdb processed the 5' RACE reads anew with MiXCR; each CDR3 protein has one entry. The sample has around 940,000 distinct CDR3 sequences, approximately 50% seen once. The specimen was blood. The source of these receptors is a woman aged 60-75 years in good health.

Comment on this clonotype: The junction differs from germline at one of its ends, possibly a read error. The J gene is TRBJ2-1, the V gene TRBV7-3; D not resolved. This CDR3 comprises 16 residues. Germline V gene data show CDR1 as SGHTA and CDR2 as FQGTGA. CDR3 nucleotide sequence: TGTGCCAGCAGCTTAACGTTTCTCTCGCGAGTCAATGAGCGGTTCTTC. Translating it yields CASSLTFLSRVNERFF.

This clonotype has a handful of counts. This chain joins TRBV9 and TRBJ2-3; D call uncertain. The CDR3 sequence is 13 residues long. V lost 2 bases and J 6 bases, leaving 10 bases between the germline ends. CDR1 SGDLS and CDR2 YYNGEE come from the germline V gene. The CDR3 here is CASSVVGIDTQYF. In DNA form, the CDR3 reads TGTGCCAGCAGCGTGGTTGGGATCGATACGCAGTATTTT.

This clonotype came up a few times. V is TRBV24-1 and J is TRBJ2-5, with TRBD1 identical over 9 bases. This CDR3 is built from 15 residues. V was pared by 8 bases and J by 4 bases, with 10 bases of the junction left unmatched. From germline, CDR1 is KGHDR and CDR2 SFDVKD. CDR3 sequence: CATTVGTGMSETQYF. CDR3 bases: TGTGCCACCACCGTCGGGACAGGGATGTCAGAGACCCAGTACTTC.

This clonotype was detected ten times or more. The V gene is TRBV29-1, the J gene TRBJ2-4; either TRBD1 or TRBD2 may fit D (6 bases each). This CDR3 spans 11 amino acids. Germline CDR1 is SQVTM and CDR2 is ANQGSEA. This CDR3 reads CGGQAKNIQYF. The CDR3 DNA is TGCGGGGGGCAGGCCAAAAACATTCAGTACTTC.

V is TRBV12-3 or TRBV12-4 and J is TRBJ2-1; D unresolved. This CDR3 has 12 residues. Trimming pared 5 bases from V and 5 bases from J, leaving 7 bases between. The CDR3 sequence is CASSNPHNEQFF. DNA of the CDR3: TGTGCCAGCAGTAATCCCCACAATGAGCAGTTCTTC.

Comment on this clonotype: One base separates it from a far larger clone, so it is likely a read error. The V call is TRBV7-2, the J call TRBJ2-7; D unclear. The J call is in doubt because the DNA end fits TRBJ2-5 better. CDR1 and CDR2 from the germline V gene are SGHTA and FQGNSA. The CDR3 totals 11 residues. CDR3 region: CASSLSVTQYF. CDR3 DNA: TGTGCCAGCAGCTTATCGGTGACCCAGTACTTC.